This T cell receptor beta chain was identified in a study of cytomegalovirus exposure and HLA in healthy donors. The CDR3 sequence is 14 residues long. Losses at the gene ends were 0 bases for V and 7 bases for J; bases not matched to a gene: 2. Per germline, CDR1 SGDLS and CDR2 YYNGEE. Vbeta (60) and Jbeta (13) primers were used in the PCR. The assay was immunoSEQ multiplex PCR, and TCRdb's table has in-frame clones only and misses some. Of 77,000 or so clones listed, about 80% are singletons. General observations from the study: At a 0.05 false discovery rate, a later analysis found 16,951 TCR beta sequences to be associated with HLA alleles. Relative to equally common others, HLA-associated TCR beta chains showed greater clonal expansion in a later analysis. In all likelihood, a cluster of highly shared sequence variants was a sequencing artifact. Most TCR sequences showed up rarely, but some public TCRs showed up in many donors.

A remark on this clone: Its matching antigen is unknown.

The chain recombines TRBV9 with TRBJ2-1; 9 bases map to TRBD1. Sample: PBMCs. This sequence was found in a woman aged 40 to 50 in good health and CMV-seronegative. The CDR3 DNA follows: TGTGCCAGCAGCGTAGTACAGGGGGCGAATGAGCAGTTCTTC. The encoded protein is CASSVVQGANEQFF.